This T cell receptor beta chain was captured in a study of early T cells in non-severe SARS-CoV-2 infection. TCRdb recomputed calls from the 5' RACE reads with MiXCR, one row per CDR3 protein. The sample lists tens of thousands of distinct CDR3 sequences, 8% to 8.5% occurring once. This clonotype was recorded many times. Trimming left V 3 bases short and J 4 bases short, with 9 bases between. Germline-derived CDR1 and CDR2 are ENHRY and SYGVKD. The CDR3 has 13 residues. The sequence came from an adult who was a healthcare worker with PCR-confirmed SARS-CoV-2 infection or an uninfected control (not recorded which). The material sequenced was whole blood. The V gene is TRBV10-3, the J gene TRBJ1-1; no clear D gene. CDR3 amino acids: CAISDSAITEAFF. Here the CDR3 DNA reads TGTGCCATCAGTGACTCGGCGATCACTGAAGCTTTCTTT.